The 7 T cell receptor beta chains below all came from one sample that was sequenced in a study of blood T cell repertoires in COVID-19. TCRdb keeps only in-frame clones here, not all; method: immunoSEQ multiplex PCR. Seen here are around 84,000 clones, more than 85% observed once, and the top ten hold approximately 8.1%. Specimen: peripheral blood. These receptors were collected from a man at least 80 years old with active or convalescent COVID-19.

The CDR3 sequence: CASSVAWTGNQPQHF. For the CDR3, the DNA is TGTGCCAGCAGTGTCGCTTGGACAGGCAATCAGCCCCAGCATTTT. The V gene is TRBV27, the J gene TRBJ1-5; D is perhaps TRBD1 (6 bases). The V gene lost 5 bases and the J gene lost 2 bases, with 13 bases spanning the gap. This CDR3 has 15 residues. Germline loops: CDR1 MNHEY, CDR2 SMNVEV (reference sequence).

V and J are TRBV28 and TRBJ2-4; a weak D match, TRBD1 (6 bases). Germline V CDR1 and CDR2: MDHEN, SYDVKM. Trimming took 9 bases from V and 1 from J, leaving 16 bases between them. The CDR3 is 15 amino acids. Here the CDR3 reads CARLDRKGAKNIQYF. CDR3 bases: TGTGCCAGATTAGACAGGAAGGGGGCCAAAAACATTCAGTACTTC.

CDR3 nucleotides: TGTGCCAGCAGTGAGGAGGGGGCGAGCAATCAGCCCCAGCATTTT. It specifies CASSEEGASNQPQHF. This chain joins TRBV2 and TRBJ1-5; the match to TRBD1 covers 7 bases. V lost 3 bases, J lost 1 base, and 3 bases stayed unmatched. The germline gives CDR1 SNHLY, CDR2 FYNNEI. The CDR3 has 15 residues.

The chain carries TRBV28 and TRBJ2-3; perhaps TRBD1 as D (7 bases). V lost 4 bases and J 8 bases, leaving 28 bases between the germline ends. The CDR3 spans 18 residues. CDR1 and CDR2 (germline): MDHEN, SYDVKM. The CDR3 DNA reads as TGTGCCAGCAGTTCCTCCAAGGGGGCAGGGGAGGTATTGGGTACGCAGTATTTT. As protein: CASSSSKGAGEVLGTQYF.

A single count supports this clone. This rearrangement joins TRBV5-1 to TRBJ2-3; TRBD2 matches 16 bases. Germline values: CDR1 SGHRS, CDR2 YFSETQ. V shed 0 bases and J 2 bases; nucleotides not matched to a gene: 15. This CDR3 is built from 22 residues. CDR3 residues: CASSLGNPGLAGGPGDTDTQYF. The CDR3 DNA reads TGCGCCAGCAGCTTGGGGAATCCGGGACTAGCGGGAGGGCCCGGGGACACAGATACGCAGTATTTT. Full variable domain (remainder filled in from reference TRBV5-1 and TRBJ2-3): KAGVTQTPRYLIKTRGQQVTLSCSPISGHRSVSWYQQTPGQGLQFLFEYFSETQRNKGNFPGRFSGRQFSNSRSEMNVSTLELGDSALYLCASSLGNPGLAGGPGDTDTQYFGPGTRLTVL.

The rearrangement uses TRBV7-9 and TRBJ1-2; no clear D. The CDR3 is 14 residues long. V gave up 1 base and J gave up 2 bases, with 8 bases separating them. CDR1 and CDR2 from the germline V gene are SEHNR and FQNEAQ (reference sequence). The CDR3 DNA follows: TGTGCCAGCAGCTTAGAAGCAGCGAACTATGGCTACACCTTC. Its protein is CASSLEAANYGYTF.

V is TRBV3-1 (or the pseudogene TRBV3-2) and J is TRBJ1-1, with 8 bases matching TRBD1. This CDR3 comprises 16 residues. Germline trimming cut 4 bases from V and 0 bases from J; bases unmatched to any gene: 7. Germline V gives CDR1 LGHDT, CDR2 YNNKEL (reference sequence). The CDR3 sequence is CASSLGTGRMNTEAFF. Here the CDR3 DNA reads TGTGCCAGCAGCCTAGGGACAGGTCGGATGAACACTGAAGCTTTCTTT.